The clone carrying this T cell receptor (beta chain) was observed many times. Its antigen remains unidentified. The CDR3 consists of 17 residues. V shed 3 bases, J shed 4 bases, and the junction held 7 bases outside the gene matches. Germline V gene data show CDR1 as LNHDA and CDR2 as SQIVND (reference sequence). The data derive from a study of Graves' ophthalmopathy and Graves' hyperthyroidism. Amplifying from RNA transcripts, the study obtained TCR beta CDR3 regions. HTBI-primed first-round RT-PCR preceded second-round multiplex PCR. MiXCR, run by TCRdb on the multiplex PCR reads, gives a single entry per CDR3 protein. The sample contains around 470,000 distinct CDR3 sequences, approximately 14% of which appear only once. Ophthalmopathy donors' eye disease showed moderate-to-severe activity, CAS of at least 3, NOSPECS of at least 4 and duration under 3 months. Diagnosis relied on clinical symptoms, serum thyroxine, TRAb, thyroid ultrasound and orbital computed tomography.

Study results and caveats: Detection in blood was also observed for most expanded thyroid clonotypes above 0.001 frequency. Ophthalmopathy and stable hyperthyroidism were discriminated by a 13-signature model, with about 91% sensitivity and approximately 81% specificity.

The sample taken for sequencing was blood. This chain connects TRBV19 to TRBJ2-6; 9 nucleotides align to TRBD1. The TCR comes from a woman aged 25 to 39 with Graves' ophthalmopathy. The CDR3 spells CASSILQGARGANVLTF. Here the CDR3 DNA reads TGTGCCAGTAGTATTTTACAGGGGGCGAGGGGGGCCAACGTCCTGACTTTC.